The 20 T cell receptor beta chains below were found in one sample sequenced in a study of PD-L1 blockade in urothelial cancer (dated by TCRdb to 2016 to 2017). The meaning of the sample's time point label: pretreatment peripheral blood. Receptor amplification or capture employed the immunoSEQ multiplex PCR assay. What TCRdb holds here is the immuneACCESS table cut down to in-frame rearrangements. Part of the clones is not present; checked against another copy, under half of the missing clones reflect an unresolved V gene, and the others are unexplained. The sample data list some 100,000 clones, and about 89% of these were observed just once. The top ten hold 0.85% to 1% of the sample. The sequences come from PBMCs, collected around atezolizumab (anti-PD-L1) treatment. The receptor source for this set is a woman of 80 years or more with urothelial cancer.

Concerning this clone itself: One junction end does not reproduce the germline sequence, and a read error may be involved. The sample contains more than one DNA sequence encoding this CDR3. V is TRBV15 and J is TRBJ1-4, with TRBD1 matching over 7 bases. Looked up from germline, CDR1 is LNHNV and CDR2 is YYDKDF (reference sequence). The CDR3 is 15 amino acids. The DNA of the CDR3 is TGTGCTACCAGCAGGGGACAGACAACTAATGAAAAACTGTTTTTT. Translated, it gives CATSRGQTTNEKLFF.

CDR3 sequence reads: CASSPLGLAGARPRETQYF. The CDR3 bases are TGTGCCAGCTCACCCCTCGGCCTAGCGGGAGCAAGGCCGCGAGAGACCCAGTACTTC. The chain uses TRBV18 and TRBJ2-5, with 10 bases identical to TRBD2. Germline V gene sequence: CDR1 KGHSH, CDR2 LQKENI. V dropped 3 bases and J dropped 4; count of bases not matched to a gene: 17. This CDR3 has 19 amino acids. Full variable domain (rest looked up from reference TRBV18 and TRBJ2-5): NAGVMQNPRHLVRRRGQEARLRCSPMKGHSHVYWYRQLPEEGLKFMVYLQKENIIDESGMPKERFSAEFPKEGPSILRIQQVVRGDSAAYFCASSPLGLAGARPRETQYFGPGTRLLVL.

The chain has TRBV5-5 and TRBJ2-1, with 8 bases identical to TRBD2. With V trimmed by 0 bases and J by 0 bases, 2 bases remained unmatched. The germline gives CDR1 SGHKS, CDR2 YYEKEE (reference sequence). The length of the CDR3 is 16 residues. The CDR3 DNA is TGTGCCAGCAGCTTGGCCGGGACTAGCTCCTACAATGAGCAGTTCTTC. Protein: CASSLAGTSSYNEQFF.

V usage is TRBV10-3 and J usage is TRBJ1-1; possible D gene TRBD1, 6 bases. The V gene lost 8 bases and the J gene lost 4 bases, with 14 bases spanning the gap. Germline loops: CDR1 ENHRY, CDR2 SYGVKD. This CDR3 has 13 amino acids. CDR3 bases: TGTGCCATCCGCGGGGGCGCGAGCACTGAAGCTTTCTTT. Amino acid sequence: CAIRGGASTEAFF.

This chain joins TRBV6-1 and TRBJ2-3, with 7 bases fitting TRBD1. With V trimmed by 4 bases and J by 2 bases, 3 bases remained unmatched. The CDR3 runs to 14 residues. Germline V gives CDR1 MNHNS, CDR2 SASEGT. CDR3 sequence: CASSGRGFTDTQYF. CDR3 in DNA: TGTGCCAGCAGTGGCAGGGGGTTCACAGATACGCAGTATTTT.

This chain uses TRBV5-1 with TRBJ1-5, with TRBD1 identical over 9 bases. The CDR3 consists of 15 residues. CDR1 and CDR2 from the germline V gene are SGHRS and YFSETQ. Trimming at V came to 4 bases and at J to 4 bases, leaving 6 bases not matched to a gene. This chain's CDR3 is CASSVGTGPNQPQHF. The CDR3 region has the DNA TGCGCCAGCAGCGTCGGGACAGGGCCGAATCAGCCCCAGCATTTT. The complete variable domain, with remaining parts taken from reference TRBV5-1 and TRBJ1-5, reads KAGVTQTPRYLIKTRGQQVTLSCSPISGHRSVSWYQQTPGQGLQFLFEYFSETQRNKGNFPGRFSGRQFSNSRSEMNVSTLELGDSALYLCASSVGTGPNQPQHFGDGTRLSIL.

V usage is TRBV10-3 and J usage is TRBJ1-1, with 7 nucleotides matching TRBD1. V gave up 4 bases and J gave up 4 bases; unmatched junction bases: 3. This CDR3 spans 13 amino acids. The germline V gene has CDR1 ENHRY and CDR2 SYGVKD. The CDR3 loop is CAISAAGGTEAFF. The CDR3 DNA follows: TGTGCCATCAGTGCGGCAGGGGGCACTGAAGCTTTCTTT.

The chain carries TRBV4-1 and TRBJ2-2; 8 nucleotides match TRBD1. CDR1 and CDR2 (germline): MGHRA, YSYEKL. V shed 3 bases and J 4 bases; nucleotides not matched to a gene: 4. The CDR3 has 15 amino acids. CDR3 nucleotides: TGCGCCAGCAGCCAGGAGACAGGGGCCACCGGGGAGCTGTTTTTT. It is translated as CASSQETGATGELFF.

V gene TRBV6-4 combines with J gene TRBJ1-3, with D perhaps TRBD1 (5 bases). CDR3 length: 15 residues. Germline V CDR1 and CDR2: MRHNA, SNTAGT. The V and J ends lost 8 bases and 0 bases respectively, with 14 bases between them. For the CDR3, the DNA is TGTGCCAGCTTATCAGACAGCCACTCTGGAAACACCATATATTTT. It translates to CASLSDSHSGNTIYF.

The V gene is TRBV9, the J gene TRBJ2-5; D might be TRBD2 (6 bases). The CDR3 is made up of 14 amino acids. V was pared by 3 bases and J by 7 bases, with 16 bases between. Per the germline V gene, CDR1 is SGDLS and CDR2 is YYNGEE. The CDR3 nucleotides read TGTGCCAGCAGCGGGACTGGAGGGCCAGGGACCCAGTACTTC. Its protein product is CASSGTGGPGTQYF.

This clone has a single count. CDR3 region: CASSTPGGMETQYF. Here the CDR3 DNA reads TGTGCCAGTAGTACCCCGGGAGGAATGGAGACCCAGTACTTC. The J gene is TRBJ2-5, the V gene TRBV19; 7 nucleotides agree with TRBD2. V shed 4 bases, J shed 5 bases, and the junction held 7 bases outside the gene matches. Germline loops: CDR1 LNHDA, CDR2 SQIVND (reference sequence). The CDR3 sequence is 14 residues long.

The gene calls are TRBV19 and TRBJ1-1, with D possibly being TRBD1 (5 bases). Germline loops: CDR1 LNHDA, CDR2 SQIVND (reference sequence). This CDR3 spans 16 amino acids. The V gene lost 7 bases and the J gene lost 5 bases, with 23 bases spanning the gap. For the CDR3, the DNA is TGTGCCAGTATCGCCGCCCCCGCAGGGATAAGAACTGAAGCTTTCTTT. Protein: CASIAAPAGIRTEAFF.

The chain is built from TRBV6-1 and TRBJ2-1, with TRBD2 identical over 11 bases. The germline gives CDR1 MNHNS, CDR2 SASEGT. The CDR3 has 15 residues. Losses at the gene ends were 6 bases for V and 6 bases for J; bases not matched to a gene: 7. The CDR3 region is CASSPLAGGGNEQFF. The CDR3 DNA reads as TGTGCCAGCAGCCCCCTAGCGGGAGGTGGCAATGAGCAGTTCTTC.

The chain employs TRBV15 and TRBJ2-7; possible D gene TRBD1, 6 bases. Germline V gene data show CDR1 as LNHNV and CDR2 as YYDKDF (reference sequence). There are 12 residues in the CDR3. The V gene lost 1 base and the J gene lost 12 bases, with 13 bases spanning the gap. CDR3 in amino acids: CATSRVQGGRYF. The CDR3 coding sequence is TGTGCCACCAGCAGAGTTCAAGGGGGAAGGTACTTC.

The chain uses TRBV6-5 and TRBJ2-7; no reliable D call. CDR3 size: 14 residues. The V end lost 0 bases, the J end lost 2 bases, and 8 bases lay between the germline ends. CDR1 is MNHEY and CDR2 is SVGAGI in the germline V gene. CDR3 region: CASSYSGETYEQYF. CDR3 nucleotide sequence: TGTGCCAGCAGTTACTCAGGAGAAACCTACGAGCAGTACTTC.

V usage is TRBV5-1 and J usage is TRBJ2-3; TRBD2 matches at 12 bases. CDR1 SGHRS and CDR2 YFSETQ come from the germline V gene. V gave up 4 bases and J gave up 2 bases; unmatched junction bases: 2. The CDR3 runs to 15 residues. The CDR3 is CASSRTSGVTDTQYF. DNA of the CDR3: TGCGCCAGCAGCCGGACTAGCGGGGTCACAGATACGCAGTATTTT. The full variable domain, in which reference TRBV5-1 and TRBJ2-3 provide the parts outside the CDR3, is KAGVTQTPRYLIKTRGQQVTLSCSPISGHRSVSWYQQTPGQGLQFLFEYFSETQRNKGNFPGRFSGRQFSNSRSEMNVSTLELGDSALYLCASSRTSGVTDTQYFGPGTRLTVL.

The genes are TRBV6-1 and TRBJ2-1; 10 bases fit TRBD2. Germline V CDR1 and CDR2: MNHNS, SASEGT. With V trimmed by 0 bases and J by 6 bases, 8 bases remained unmatched. The CDR3 runs 17 residues. CDR3 protein: CASSEARGAGGGNEQFF. CDR3 DNA sequence: TGTGCCAGCAGTGAAGCACGGGGAGCGGGAGGGGGCAATGAGCAGTTCTTC.

This chain links TRBV5-1 with TRBJ2-1, with TRBD2 identical over 8 bases. The CDR3 sequence is 15 residues long. Trimming removed 4 bases from V and 2 bases from J; junction bases left unmatched: 5. From germline, CDR1 is SGHRS and CDR2 YFSETQ. The CDR3 region is CASSNSTSAYNEQFF. In DNA form, the CDR3 reads TGCGCCAGCAGCAATTCGACTAGCGCCTACAATGAGCAGTTCTTC.

This rearrangement joins TRBV5-1 to TRBJ2-7; maybe TRBD2 (5 bases). Trimming took off 5 bases at V and 3 bases at J, with 21 bases between the two ends. Germline values: CDR1 SGHRS, CDR2 YFSETQ. The CDR3 sequence is 16 residues long. As DNA, the CDR3 is TGCGCCAGCAGAACGGGGTTCGCCCCTGTGGGCTACGAGCAGTACTTC. Its protein is CASRTGFAPVGYEQYF.

The chain uses TRBV28 and TRBJ2-7, with D tentatively TRBD2 (7 bases). From germline, CDR1 is MDHEN and CDR2 SYDVKM. The CDR3 covers 14 residues. Trimming took 2 bases from V and 3 from J, leaving 11 bases between them. The CDR3 DNA reads TGTGCCAGCAGTTTAGGGGGGGCTCTCTACGAGCAGTACTTC. It specifies CASSLGGALYEQYF.